Listed below are T cell receptor beta chains from one sample, sequenced in a study of a mutant IDH1 vaccine in newly diagnosed glioma. For these TCRs, the target antigens are not known. Sequencing used immunoSEQ multiplex PCR; TCRdb keeps in-frame clones, though not all of them. The data show fewer than 65,000 clones, about 81% seen once. This specimen was PBMCs, taken from a glioma patient whose treatment included an IDH1 peptide vaccine. These receptors were taken from a young man with glioma. Both conserved end residues are part of each CDR3.

CDR3 protein | J gene | CDR3 length | V gene
CASSIGDRAHQPQHF | TRBJ1-5 | 15 | TRBV19
CASSEALLEGFHYEQYF | TRBJ2-7 | 17 | TRBV6-1
CASSGRDIEQYF | TRBJ2-7 | 12 | TRBV7-9
CASRPRTGGNSPLHF | TRBJ1-6 | 15 | TRBV2
CASSRDRGKGDGYTF | TRBJ1-2 | 15 | TRBV11-2
CAWSQSRRGGYNEQFF | TRBJ2-1 | 16 | TRBV30
CASSLSGPYSYNSPLHF | TRBJ1-6 | 17 | TRBV27
CASSTRQGMNTEAFF | TRBJ1-1 | 15 | TRBV5-1
CASSLGWSPGRSFF | TRBJ1-1 | 14 | TRBV28
CAWSLEGNYNYGYTF | TRBJ1-2 | 15 | TRBV30
CASSSNTEAFF | TRBJ1-1 | 11 | TRBV7-8
CASSVEGVSYEQYF | TRBJ2-7 | 14 | TRBV27
CASSLSWGAGNEQFF | TRBJ2-1 | 15 | TRBV7-9
CASSLGSGGGNEQFF | TRBJ2-1 | 15 | TRBV5-4
CASSLYGYTEAFF | TRBJ1-1 | 13 | TRBV5-6
CATSSLGAIYEQYF | TRBJ2-7 | 14 | TRBV19
CASSQEKGSGKNIQYF | TRBJ2-4 | 16 | TRBV14